The clone carrying this T cell receptor (beta chain) occurred once. The data were obtained in a study of blood T cell repertoires in COVID-19. Overall study context: PBMCs, B-cell-depleted T cells, or T cells were the source of the cDNA or gDNA that made up the material.

CDR1 is PRHDT, CDR2 FYEKMQ, per germline (reference sequence). The CDR3 has 13 residues. V was trimmed by 4 bases and J by 13 bases, leaving 18 bases between them. The study drew participants aged 18 to 89 years from roughly 25 US areas. Repertoires were generated with immunoSEQ multiplex PCR, while TCRdb's copy carries only in-frame clones and drops some. In the table there are around 300,000 clones, around 90% of which are singletons. Input material: PBMCs or T cells enriched from blood (not recorded which). This sequence originates from a woman younger than 30 with acute COVID-19. This chain connects TRBV13 to TRBJ2-3; TRBD1 might be the D (6 bases). DNA for the CDR3: TGTGCCAGCAGCTCAATGGACCGGGGACAAGAGTATTTT. Its protein is CASSSMDRGQEYF.